This T cell receptor beta chain was sequenced during a study of T cell changes during pregnancy in multiple sclerosis. Clones were sequenced by immunoSEQ multiplex PCR, and TCRdb holds only the in-frame ones, with some missing. The profile shows 45,000 to 60,000 clones, almost 95% of them singletons. The CDR3 loop spans 15 amino acids. In germline, CDR1 is SGHTA, CDR2 FQGTGA. V lost 2 bases and J lost 4; bases outside the gene matches: 7. V is TRBV7-3 and J is TRBJ1-1, with 7 bases that match TRBD1. The sample here was CD4+ T cells from peripheral blood mononuclear cells, taken in the third trimester of pregnancy. The receptor was isolated from a female donor with multiple sclerosis, enrolled in a pregnancy study. CDR3 sequence: CASSLGQGGFTEAFF. In DNA, the CDR3 is TGTGCCAGCAGCTTAGGGCAGGGGGGATTCACTGAAGCTTTCTTT.